These T cell receptor beta chains were read from a single sample in a study of blood T cell repertoires in COVID-19. Produced via immunoSEQ multiplex PCR; TCRdb's table is partial and in-frame only. The table has 90,000 to 150,000 clones, less than 85% seen once. What was sequenced was peripheral blood. Source of these receptors: a human donor with acute or convalescent COVID-19. The donor label of this sample is uncertain. Both conserved end residues are part of each CDR3. The D gene is left open where the match is weak.

CDR3aa: CASSPELAGQETQYF
d_gene: TRBD2
j_gene: TRBJ2-5
v_gene: TRBV11-1
len: 15

CDR3aa: CASSLEPRTGRKNIQYF
d_gene: TRBD1
j_gene: TRBJ2-4
v_gene: TRBV5-6
len: 17

CDR3aa: CASSFSLGGKMDGYTF
d_gene: -
j_gene: TRBJ1-2
v_gene: TRBV5-6
len: 16

CDR3aa: CASSLTGESTDTQYF
d_gene: -
j_gene: TRBJ2-3
v_gene: TRBV7-3
len: 15

CDR3aa: CASSIAGPGYTF
d_gene: -
j_gene: TRBJ1-2
v_gene: TRBV19
len: 12

CDR3aa: CASSYSQGFGYTF
d_gene: -
j_gene: TRBJ1-2
v_gene: TRBV6-5
len: 13

CDR3aa: CASSQSGKTQYF
d_gene: -
j_gene: TRBJ2-5
v_gene: TRBV3-1/TRBV3-2
len: 12

CDR3aa: CASSLWAGSSYNEQFF
d_gene: -
j_gene: TRBJ2-1
v_gene: TRBV5-4
len: 16

CDR3aa: CASSQYRSGGANVLTF
d_gene: -
j_gene: TRBJ2-6
v_gene: TRBV28
len: 16

CDR3aa: CASSLGQGATNYGYTF
d_gene: -
j_gene: TRBJ1-2
v_gene: TRBV7-8
len: 16

CDR3aa: CASSLPPVSNQPQHF
d_gene: -
j_gene: TRBJ1-5
v_gene: TRBV28
len: 15

CDR3aa: CASSEGSDGELFF
d_gene: -
j_gene: TRBJ2-2
v_gene: TRBV10-2
len: 13

CDR3aa: CASSARQGWNSPLHF
d_gene: TRBD1
j_gene: TRBJ1-6
v_gene: TRBV7-2
len: 15

CDR3aa: CSVDPLASGGTDTQYF
d_gene: -
j_gene: TRBJ2-3
v_gene: TRBV29-1
len: 16

CDR3aa: CASRRQGQGFGYTF
d_gene: TRBD1
j_gene: TRBJ1-2
v_gene: TRBV6-5
len: 14

CDR3aa: CAASSGTNYGELFF
d_gene: TRBD2
j_gene: TRBJ2-2
v_gene: TRBV19
len: 14

CDR3aa: CASSSLRGAGETQYF
d_gene: -
j_gene: TRBJ2-5
v_gene: TRBV7-2
len: 15

CDR3aa: CASSQGDSLNEKLFF
d_gene: TRBD1
j_gene: TRBJ1-4
v_gene: TRBV3-1/TRBV3-2
len: 15

CDR3aa: CASSEDFSYGYTF
d_gene: -
j_gene: TRBJ1-2
v_gene: TRBV7-9
len: 13

CDR3aa: CASSQAKHRGSGNTIYF
d_gene: TRBD1
j_gene: TRBJ1-3
v_gene: TRBV4-1
len: 17

CDR3aa: CASSLRGSGTDTQYF
d_gene: -
j_gene: TRBJ2-3
v_gene: TRBV7-2
len: 15

CDR3aa: CAFQGPRLNEQFF
d_gene: -
j_gene: TRBJ2-1
v_gene: TRBV30
len: 13

CDR3aa: CASSLLPRTSGGATDTQYF
d_gene: TRBD2
j_gene: TRBJ2-3
v_gene: TRBV5-1
len: 19

CDR3aa: CASSLPAGRGYTF
d_gene: -
j_gene: TRBJ1-2
v_gene: TRBV11-2
len: 13

CDR3aa: CASSLGDRARENEQFF
d_gene: TRBD1
j_gene: TRBJ2-1
v_gene: TRBV11-2
len: 16

CDR3aa: CASSLSGGDTIYF
d_gene: -
j_gene: TRBJ1-3
v_gene: TRBV28
len: 13

CDR3aa: CASSVKDRGFNSPLHF
d_gene: -
j_gene: TRBJ1-6
v_gene: TRBV11-1
len: 16

CDR3aa: CASFPSTGVSEAFF
d_gene: TRBD1
j_gene: TRBJ1-1
v_gene: TRBV3-1/TRBV3-2
len: 14

CDR3aa: CASSLDGQPNEKLFF
d_gene: -
j_gene: TRBJ1-4
v_gene: TRBV5-1
len: 15

CDR3aa: CSAAGGRSARTDTQYF
d_gene: TRBD2
j_gene: TRBJ2-3
v_gene: TRBV29-1
len: 16

CDR3aa: CASSLGGGGAYEQYF
d_gene: TRBD2
j_gene: TRBJ2-7
v_gene: TRBV28
len: 15

CDR3aa: CASSSDIYNEQFF
d_gene: -
j_gene: TRBJ2-1
v_gene: TRBV5-8
len: 13

CDR3aa: CAWNPGHTSNQPQHF
d_gene: -
j_gene: TRBJ1-5
v_gene: TRBV30
len: 15

CDR3aa: CASSLGHINYGYTF
d_gene: -
j_gene: TRBJ1-2
v_gene: TRBV3-1/TRBV3-2
len: 14

CDR3aa: CASSESGREAFF
d_gene: -
j_gene: TRBJ1-1
v_gene: TRBV10-2
len: 12

CDR3aa: CASSIDPYNEQFF
d_gene: -
j_gene: TRBJ2-1
v_gene: TRBV19
len: 13

CDR3aa: CASSQVQQGRSPLHF
d_gene: -
j_gene: TRBJ1-6
v_gene: TRBV7-8
len: 15

CDR3aa: CASSEARGWYEQYF
d_gene: -
j_gene: TRBJ2-7
v_gene: TRBV2
len: 14

CDR3aa: CASSFRWTSGGTNTGELFF
d_gene: TRBD2
j_gene: TRBJ2-2
v_gene: TRBV11-2
len: 19

CDR3aa: CASSPEGRGGLGTDTQYF
d_gene: TRBD2
j_gene: TRBJ2-3
v_gene: TRBV28
len: 18

CDR3aa: CASSYGSVLSGNTIYF
d_gene: -
j_gene: TRBJ1-3
v_gene: TRBV6-6
len: 16

CDR3aa: CASSSTTGLGTEAFF
d_gene: TRBD1
j_gene: TRBJ1-1
v_gene: TRBV7-8
len: 15

CDR3aa: CASSATDYNSPLHF
d_gene: -
j_gene: TRBJ1-6
v_gene: TRBV9
len: 14

CDR3aa: CASRRGPGAGGYTF
d_gene: -
j_gene: TRBJ1-2
v_gene: TRBV7-6
len: 14

CDR3aa: CASSPFGQGNNEQFF
d_gene: TRBD1
j_gene: TRBJ2-1
v_gene: TRBV18
len: 15

CDR3aa: CASSLPRKYTEAFF
d_gene: -
j_gene: TRBJ1-1
v_gene: TRBV7-2
len: 14

CDR3aa: CASRAFTTNTGELFF
d_gene: -
j_gene: TRBJ2-2
v_gene: TRBV2
len: 15

CDR3aa: CASSEGAGEQFF
d_gene: -
j_gene: TRBJ2-1
v_gene: TRBV2
len: 12

CDR3aa: CSATRTGELFF
d_gene: -
j_gene: TRBJ2-2
v_gene: TRBV20-1
len: 11

CDR3aa: CASSPRDSHNSPLHF
d_gene: TRBD1
j_gene: TRBJ1-6
v_gene: TRBV6-6
len: 15

CDR3aa: CASSEGTASTQYF
d_gene: TRBD1
j_gene: TRBJ2-5
v_gene: TRBV7-2
len: 13

CDR3aa: CATSETDRSYGYTF
d_gene: -
j_gene: TRBJ1-2
v_gene: TRBV24-1
len: 14

CDR3aa: CATHTSGYLRTDTQYF
d_gene: TRBD2
j_gene: TRBJ2-3
v_gene: TRBV7-2
len: 16

CDR3aa: CASWRGTSLFQETQYF
d_gene: TRBD2
j_gene: TRBJ2-5
v_gene: TRBV2
len: 16